The 14 T cell receptor beta chains presented below share a single source sample, sequenced in a study of human T cells and chemical hapten exposure. Each CDR3 protein gets one entry after TCRdb re-called the RACE reads with MiXCR. The sample lists fewer than 55,000 distinct CDR3 sequences; more than 9.5% were seen once. As for time point: patch test 3, about 24 weeks after DPC sensitization. The treatment was: therapeutic diphenylcyclopropenone sensitization with weekly scalp DPC. Sequencing was performed on whole blood, taken in connection with sensitization to the hapten diphenylcyclopropenone (DPC). The receptors stem from a woman aged 40 to 50 with alopecia areata. Some clones in this sample may be carry-over from other donors' samples.

The chain uses TRBV7-2 and TRBJ2-3; D perhaps matches TRBD2 (6 bases). Germline assignment: CDR1 SGHTA and CDR2 FQGNSA. V gave up 5 bases and J gave up 6 bases, with 18 bases separating them. The CDR3 length is 15 residues. CDR3 bases: TGTGCCAGCAGCACGGGCTTACGGGGGTCTGATACGCAGTATTTT. Its translation: CASSTGLRGSDTQYF.

This clonotype was observed at least ten times. V is TRBV5-6 and J is TRBJ2-2; maybe TRBD1 (6 bases). V dropped 4 bases and J dropped 0 bases, with 13 bases sitting between them. The V gene's germline CDR1 is SGHDT and CDR2 YYEEEE. The CDR3 has 16 residues. The CDR3 DNA reads TGTGCCAGCAGCGGATGGACAGCGTCGAACACCGGGGAGCTGTTTTTT. It is translated as CASSGWTASNTGELFF.

This sequence joins TRBV4-1 and TRBJ2-3; 10 bases fit TRBD2. V trimming: 0 bases; J trimming: 6 bases; junction bases outside the gene matches: 9. In germline, CDR1 is MGHRA, CDR2 YSYEKL. CDR3 length: 17 amino acids. The DNA for the CDR3 is TGCGCCAGCAGCCAAGAGAGCCTAGCGGGGGCGAGGGATACGCAGTATTTT. Its translation: CASSQESLAGARDTQYF.

This sequence joins TRBV5-5 and TRBJ2-5, with a weak D call TRBD1 (5 bases). The CDR3 is made up of 11 amino acids. V gave up 2 bases and J gave up 10 bases, with 9 bases separating them. Germline V gene sequence: CDR1 SGHKS, CDR2 YYEKEE (reference sequence). In nucleotides, the CDR3 is TGTGCCAGCAGCTTTAGGGGCGGCCAGTACTTC. Amino acid sequence: CASSFRGGQYF.

As concerns this clonotype: A clone one base away is much larger, so this may be a read error. V usage is TRBV7-2 and J usage is TRBJ2-2; tentative D call: TRBD2 (5 bases). Germline V gene lookup returns CDR1 SGHTA and CDR2 FQGNSA. CDR3 length equals 16 residues. Here the CDR3 reads CASSLAYRSNTGELSF. The CDR3 nucleotides are TGTGCCAGCAGCTTAGCGTACAGATCGAACACCGGGGAGCTGTCTTTT.

The chain carries TRBV9 and TRBJ2-7; perhaps TRBD1 as D (5 bases). V was pared by 0 bases and J by 3 bases, with 13 bases between. This CDR3 has 15 residues. Germline values: CDR1 SGDLS, CDR2 YYNGEE. CDR3 in amino acids: CASSVDEDSDYEQYF. CDR3 bases: TGTGCCAGCAGCGTAGATGAAGACAGCGACTACGAGCAGTACTTC.

This clonotype was found many times. This chain connects TRBV6-2 or TRBV6-3 to TRBJ1-6; D is perhaps TRBD1 (5 bases). The CDR3 consists of 13 residues. The germline V and J ends were trimmed by 2 bases and 9 bases, with 8 bases remaining between them. CDR1 and CDR2 (germline): MNHEY, SVGEGT. Here the CDR3 reads CASSYRGSSPLHF. In nucleotides, the CDR3 is TGTGCCAGCAGTTACAGGGGTAGTTCACCCCTCCACTTT.

This clonotype was counted only a few times. The gene calls are TRBV9 and TRBJ1-2, with TRBD1 as a possible D gene (6 bases). Trimming pared 4 bases from V and 5 bases from J, leaving 21 bases between. The CDR3 is 16 residues long. Germline V CDR1 and CDR2: SGDLS, YYNGEE. CDR3: CASSSRGTASGYGYTF. Here the CDR3 DNA reads TGTGCCAGCAGCTCGAGGGGGACGGCTTCTGGGTATGGCTACACCTTC.

This clonotype has ten or more counts. This CDR3 is CASSYGASGADTQYF. The DNA of the CDR3 is TGTGCCAGCAGTTACGGCGCTAGCGGCGCAGATACGCAGTATTTT. The chain joins TRBV6-5 to TRBJ2-3; 7 nucleotides agree with TRBD2. CDR1 and CDR2 (germline): MNHEY, SVGAGI. V lost 2 bases, J lost 4 bases, and 6 bases stayed unmatched. The CDR3 covers 15 residues.

This clonotype was observed at least ten times. The chain employs TRBV2 and TRBJ2-3; TRBD1 or TRBD2 may be the D gene (6 bases each). This CDR3 has 13 amino acids. Trimming took off 8 bases at V and 2 bases at J, with 11 bases between the two ends. Germline CDR1 is SNHLY and CDR2 is FYNNEI. The CDR3, as DNA: TGTGCCAGCCGGAGGGACACCACAGATACGCAGTATTTT. It is translated as CASRRDTTDTQYF.

The genes are TRBV5-1 and TRBJ1-2, with D uncertain. Trimming took 4 bases from V and 4 from J, leaving 11 bases between them. The CDR3 is made up of 13 amino acids. Germline CDR1 and CDR2: SGHRS and YFSETQ. CDR3 amino acids: CASSQDSGYGYTF. The DNA for the CDR3 is TGCGCCAGCAGCCAGGACTCCGGCTATGGCTACACCTTC.

The V call is TRBV9, the J call TRBJ2-1; D is unclear. This CDR3 contains 14 residues. Germline CDR1 SGDLS, CDR2 YYNGEE. V lost 5 bases and J 2 bases, leaving 11 bases between the germline ends. The CDR3 here is CASSFSGTYNEQFF. CDR3 nucleotide sequence: TGTGCCAGCAGTTTCTCTGGAACCTACAATGAGCAGTTCTTC. The full variable domain, completed using reference TRBV9 and TRBJ2-1, is DSGVTQTPKHLITATGQRVTLRCSPRSGDLSVYWYQQSLDQGLQFLIQYYNGEERAKGNILERFSAQQFPDLHSELNLSSLELGDSALYFCASSFSGTYNEQFFGPGTRLTVL.

The CDR3 DNA is TGTGCCAGCAGTGGCGCGGCAGGGGATACGCAGTATTTT. It translates to CASSGAAGDTQYF. The rearrangement uses TRBV5-6 and TRBJ2-3, with a tentative D call TRBD1 (5 bases). This CDR3 has 13 amino acids. Per germline, CDR1 SGHDT and CDR2 YYEEEE. The ends were cut back, 5 bases at V and 6 bases at J, with 13 bases in the middle.

This clonotype was counted many times. The genes are TRBV7-9 and TRBJ2-3, with a tentative D call TRBD2 (6 bases). CDR1 is SEHNR and CDR2 is FQNEAQ in the germline V gene (reference sequence). This CDR3 is 16 amino acids long. With 5 bases removed from V and 2 bases from J, the gap between germline ends came to 17 bases. The CDR3 DNA sequence: TGTGCCAGCAGCCTCCCGGCGGCGGGGTCCACAGATACGCAGTATTTT. Translated: CASSLPAAGSTDTQYF.